The 24 T cell receptor beta chains below were found in one sample sequenced in a study of vaccination effects on CD4 cells after COVID-19. The data were produced by immunoSEQ multiplex PCR, yet TCRdb's version contains in-frame clones alone and is incomplete. The table records about 59,000 clones, 75% to 85% of them present only once. The antigens for these receptors are not known. Expansion with viral peptide pools was applied to antigen-specific CD4+ T cells by the ViraFEST assay prior to sequencing. Investigators separated out CD4+ T cells once approximately 9 days of culture had passed. As their vaccination, participants received two doses of either BNT162b2 or mRNA-1273. The source material was CD4+ T cells from PBMCs cultured with HCoV-OC43 spike peptides, sampled after COVID-19 vaccination. Subset of the sample: HCoV-OC43 spike overlapping peptide pool stimulation. These receptor sequences come from a human donor who received a COVID-19 vaccine.

The chain employs TRBV24-1 and TRBJ2-5; possible D gene TRBD1, 6 bases. The V and J ends lost 6 bases and 5 bases respectively, with 9 bases between them. Germline CDR1 is KGHDR and CDR2 is SFDVKD. The CDR3 loop spans 12 amino acids. CDR3 coding DNA: TGTGCCACCAGTTGGGGGCAGGAGACCCAGTACTTC. It encodes CATSWGQETQYF.

The rearrangement joins TRBV19 to TRBJ1-1, with D tentatively TRBD1 (5 bases). CDR3 length: 15 residues. V lost 5 bases and J 0 bases, leaving 13 bases between the germline ends. Germline lookup yields CDR1 LNHDA and CDR2 SQIVND (reference sequence). This chain's CDR3 is CASSPWGGLNTEAFF. In DNA, the CDR3 is TGTGCCAGTAGTCCCTGGGGGGGATTGAACACTGAAGCTTTCTTT.

The chain is built from TRBV7-9 and TRBJ2-7; 7 positions match TRBD1. J gave up 4 bases and V 5 bases, and 8 bases lay outside the gene matches. Germline loops: CDR1 SEHNR, CDR2 FQNEAQ (reference sequence). This CDR3 is 14 amino acids long. CDR3 amino acids: CASSPGDRIYEQYV. CDR3 in DNA: TGTGCCAGCAGCCCAGGGGACAGAATTTACGAGCAGTACGTC.

This clone was counted a single time. CDR3 sequence: CASSPAGTGYNEQFF. The CDR3 nucleotides are TGCGCCAGCAGCCCGGCCGGGACAGGGTACAATGAGCAGTTCTTC. The chain is built from TRBV5-1 and TRBJ2-1; 9 bases fit TRBD1. The V segment lost 4 bases and the J segment 4 bases; nucleotides outside the gene matches: 6. CDR3 size: 15 residues. Germline-derived CDR1 and CDR2 are SGHRS and YFSETQ.

V usage is TRBV29-1 and J usage is TRBJ2-5; 15 positions match TRBD2. Germline V gene sequence: CDR1 SQVTM, CDR2 ANQGSEA. The V segment lost 6 bases and the J segment 7 bases; nucleotides outside the gene matches: 9. This CDR3 has 15 amino acids. CDR3: CSVRTSGGGLGTQYF. The CDR3 region has the DNA TGCAGCGTCCGGACTAGCGGGGGGGGCCTGGGGACCCAGTACTTC. The complete variable domain, with remaining parts taken from reference TRBV29-1 and TRBJ2-5, reads SAVISQKPSRDICQRGTSLTIQCQVDSQVTMMFWYRQQPGQSLTLIATANQGSEATYESGFVIDKFPISRPNLTFSTLTVSNMSPEDSSIYLCSVRTSGGGLGTQYFGPGTRLLVL.

This rearrangement joins TRBV30 to TRBJ2-6; D may be TRBD2 (6 bases). The CDR3 has 15 amino acids. V lost 5 bases, J lost 0 bases, and 11 bases lay in between. CDR1 and CDR2 from the germline V gene are GTSNPN and SVGIG (reference sequence). The CDR3 DNA reads as TGTGCCTGGGCGGGGCAAAGCTCTGGGGCCAACGTCCTGACTTTC. This translates into CAWAGQSSGANVLTF.

V gene TRBV11-2 combines with J gene TRBJ2-1, with TRBD1 identical over 8 bases. Germline values: CDR1 SGHAT, CDR2 FQNNGV. J lost 3 bases, V lost 3 bases, and 4 bases had no gene match. The CDR3 sequence is 15 residues long. CDR3 nucleotide sequence: TGTGCCAGCAGCTTTGACAGGGGTGGCTACAATGAGCAGTTCTTC. Translated, it gives CASSFDRGGYNEQFF.

The chain has TRBV27 and TRBJ2-1; TRBD2 is a possible D gene (7 bases). V lost 3 bases and J lost 4, with 13 bases in between. The CDR3 totals 15 residues. The germline gives CDR1 MNHEY, CDR2 SMNVEV (reference sequence). Written as DNA, the CDR3 is TGTGCCAGCAGTTTCGGGGGGCTAAGGTACAATGAGCAGTTCTTC. It encodes CASSFGGLRYNEQFF.

V gene TRBV7-7 combines with J gene TRBJ2-2, with 9 bases lining up with TRBD1. The CDR3 is 17 residues long. V gave up 5 bases and J gave up 7 bases; unmatched junction bases: 14. CDR1 is SSHAT and CDR2 is FNYEAQ in the germline V gene (reference sequence). CDR3 sequence reads: CASSTTAAGQGNGELFF. The CDR3, as DNA: TGTGCCAGCAGCACTACCGCCGCAGGACAGGGGAACGGGGAGCTGTTTTTT.

The chain is built from TRBV6-5 and TRBJ2-5; weak D call: TRBD2 (7 bases). The CDR3 sequence is 14 residues long. Trimming removed 6 bases at V and 5 bases at J, with 16 bases between. Looked up from germline, CDR1 is MNHEY and CDR2 is SVGAGI. The chain's CDR3 is CASSGTGRGETQYF. The CDR3 DNA is TGTGCCAGCAGCGGAACAGGGAGGGGCGAGACCCAGTACTTC.

This rearrangement joins TRBV4-1 to TRBJ1-2, with 7 bases aligning to TRBD1. V lost 0 bases and J lost 3; bases outside the gene matches: 10. Germline V gene sequence: CDR1 MGHRA, CDR2 YSYEKL. CDR3 size: 17 residues. CDR3 region: CASSQDRVRDSHYGYTF. DNA of the CDR3: TGCGCCAGCAGCCAAGATAGAGTCCGGGACAGTCACTATGGCTACACCTTC.

V gene TRBV7-3 combines with J gene TRBJ2-1; perhaps TRBD2 as D (7 bases). Germline V gene sequence: CDR1 SGHTA, CDR2 FQGTGA. V lost 5 bases to trimming and J lost 4 bases, with 21 bases between them. The CDR3 is 17 residues long. The CDR3 DNA reads as TGTGCCAGCAGCGGTAGAGGGGGGGCGACCACTTACAATGAGCAGTTCTTC. It codes for CASSGRGGATTYNEQFF.

V and J are TRBV30 and TRBJ2-5, with D unresolved. The germline V gene has CDR1 GTSNPN and CDR2 SVGIG (reference sequence). The CDR3 covers 15 residues. With 4 bases removed from V and 5 bases from J, the gap between germline ends came to 20 bases. CDR3 nucleotide sequence: TGTGCCTGGATGAGGATCGCCCTCGACGAGGAGACCCAGTACTTC. Translated, it gives CAWMRIALDEETQYF. The full variable domain, rest sourced from reference TRBV30 and TRBJ2-5, is SQTIHQWPATLVQPVGSPLSLECTVEGTSNPNLYWYRQAAGRGLQLLFYSVGIGQISSEVPQNLSASRPQDRQFILSSKKLLLSDSGFYLCAWMRIALDEETQYFGPGTRLLVL.

V gene TRBV6-1 combines with J gene TRBJ2-7; a possible D gene is TRBD1 (6 bases). CDR1 is MNHNS and CDR2 is SASEGT in the germline V gene. Trimming took off 3 bases at V and 10 bases at J, with 25 bases between the two ends. The CDR3 has 16 amino acids. The CDR3 region has the DNA TGTGCCAGCAGTGACCCGCGCTCGGGACATTGGGCTCTCCAGTACGTC. This sequence encodes CASSDPRSGHWALQYV.

This chain joins TRBV7-2 and TRBJ1-2; TRBD1 agrees at 9 bases. Germline CDR1 reads SGHTA; CDR2 reads FQGNSA. The CDR3 has 14 residues. After removal of 5 bases from V and 5 bases from J, the junction contained 6 bases not matched to a gene. CDR3 sequence: CASSLQTGGYGYTF. As DNA, the CDR3 is TGTGCCAGCAGCCTTCAGACAGGGGGGTATGGCTACACCTTC.

The chain carries TRBV27 and TRBJ2-1; D may correspond to TRBD1 or TRBD2 (6 bases each). Germline CDR1 and CDR2: MNHEY and SMNVEV (reference sequence). The CDR3 runs 16 residues. The V gene lost 5 bases and the J gene lost 4 bases, with 18 bases spanning the gap. The CDR3: CASSKRGANLYNEQFF. The CDR3 coding sequence is TGTGCCAGCAGTAAAAGGGGGGCAAACCTATACAATGAGCAGTTCTTC.

The genes are TRBV3-1 (or the pseudogene TRBV3-2) and TRBJ1-6; TRBD1 agrees at 7 bases. The CDR3 has 14 amino acids. V shed 4 bases, J shed 8 bases, and the junction held 5 bases outside the gene matches. Germline V gives CDR1 LGHDT, CDR2 YNNKEL (reference sequence). In DNA form, the CDR3 reads TGTGCCAGCAGCCTGCAGGGGGGAGATTCACCCCTCCACTTT. It yields the protein CASSLQGGDSPLHF.

The chain couples TRBV3-1 (or the pseudogene TRBV3-2) to TRBJ2-3; D could derive from TRBD1 or TRBD2 (5 bases each). The germline CDR1 and CDR2 sequences are LGHDT and YNNKEL (reference sequence). CDR3 length: 15 residues. V lost 4 bases to trimming and J lost 2 bases, with 13 bases between them. For the CDR3, the DNA is TGTGCCAGCAGCCGCCTTACGGGGCACACAGATACGCAGTATTTT. It is translated as CASSRLTGHTDTQYF.

This chain links TRBV2 with TRBJ1-6; D is undetermined. Germline V lookup: CDR1 SNHLY, CDR2 FYNNEI. The length of the CDR3 is 16 residues. V was pared by 7 bases and J by 9 bases, with 22 bases between. The CDR3 bases are TGTGCCAGCATCCTTTCAATTGGAGGGTCTAGTTCACCCCTCCACTTT. Its translation: CASILSIGGSSSPLHF.

V and J are TRBV6-5 and TRBJ2-7; D is undetermined. This CDR3 comprises 11 residues. The germline gives CDR1 MNHEY, CDR2 SVGAGI. Trimming shortened V by 6 bases and J by 5 bases, and 8 bases separated the two germline ends. The CDR3 DNA reads TGTGCCAGCAGGAGGTGGGACGAGCAGTACGTC. Protein product: CASRRWDEQYV.

The rearrangement uses TRBV28 and TRBJ1-1; no reliable D call. Per the germline V gene, CDR1 is MDHEN and CDR2 is SYDVKM. With 6 bases removed from V and 0 bases from J, the gap between germline ends came to 8 bases. This CDR3 spans 13 amino acids. The CDR3 is CASRGQMNTEAFF. CDR3 nucleotide sequence: TGTGCCAGCAGGGGCCAGATGAACACTGAAGCTTTCTTT.

The chain links TRBV6-1 to TRBJ2-1; D may be TRBD2 (5 bases). V dropped 2 bases and J dropped 6 bases, with 8 bases sitting between them. The V gene's germline CDR1 is MNHNS and CDR2 SASEGT. The CDR3 is 13 amino acids. This CDR3 is CASSEIRGNEQFF. DNA for the CDR3: TGTGCCAGCAGTGAAATTCGGGGCAATGAGCAGTTCTTC.

The J gene is TRBJ1-5, the V gene TRBV7-2; a possible D gene is TRBD1 (5 bases). CDR3 size: 15 residues. Germline V gene data show CDR1 as SGHTA and CDR2 as FQGNSA. Trimming pared 2 bases from V and 5 bases from J, leaving 13 bases between. CDR3: CASSLRRGEDQPQHF. As DNA, the CDR3 is TGTGCCAGCAGCTTACGACGAGGGGAGGATCAGCCCCAGCATTTT.

The chain joins TRBV19 to TRBJ1-5, with 9 bases identical to TRBD1. The CDR3 loop spans 15 amino acids. The germline CDR1 and CDR2 sequences are LNHDA and SQIVND (reference sequence). The junction had 9 bases not matched to a gene; V was cut back by 7 bases and J by 5 bases. CDR3 coding DNA: TGTGCCAGTATTAGGGGGGGACAGGGATATCAGCCCCAGCATTTT. This gives the protein CASIRGGQGYQPQHF.